Listed here are 5 T cell receptor beta chains from one sample, sequenced in a study of cytomegalovirus exposure and HLA in healthy donors. Sequenced by immunoSEQ multiplex PCR; TCRdb stores in-frame clones only, minus some. The sample holds about 160,000 clones, 90% to 97% seen once. Input material: PBMCs. These receptors all come from a woman aged 18-29 years in good health and CMV-seronegative.

The chain joins TRBV6-5 to TRBJ1-3, with D maybe TRBD1 (5 bases). Looked up from germline, CDR1 is MNHEY and CDR2 is SVGAGI. The CDR3 loop spans 16 amino acids. The V gene lost 4 bases and the J gene lost 0 bases, with 13 bases spanning the gap. The CDR3 loop reads CASSWGRAGSGNTIYF. The CDR3 DNA reads as TGTGCCAGCAGTTGGGGCAGGGCAGGCTCTGGAAACACCATATATTTT.

The chain carries TRBV7-9 and TRBJ1-2; TRBD1 might be the D (6 bases). Between the trimmed V and J ends, which lost 5 bases and 8 bases, there was a span of 15 bases. Germline V gene sequence: CDR1 SEHNR, CDR2 FQNEAQ (reference sequence). There are 13 residues in the CDR3. CDR3 sequence (DNA): TGTGCCAGCAGCCCACAGGGTGAGGGCGGCTACACCTTC. This translates into CASSPQGEGGYTF.

The chain has TRBV30 and TRBJ1-6; 7 nucleotides line up with TRBD1. Germline assignment: CDR1 GTSNPN and CDR2 SVGIG (reference sequence). V shed 1 base, J shed 10 bases, and the junction held 4 bases outside the gene matches. CDR3 length equals 13 residues. CDR3 DNA sequence: TGTGCCTGGAGTGATTCGGACAGGTCACCCCTCCACTTT. Translation: CAWSDSDRSPLHF. Drawing the rest from reference TRBV30 and TRBJ1-6, the complete variable domain is SQTIHQWPATLVQPVGSPLSLECTVEGTSNPNLYWYRQAAGRGLQLLFYSVGIGQISSEVPQNLSASRPQDRQFILSSKKLLLSDSGFYLCAWSDSDRSPLHFGNGTRLTVT.

This clone appeared once. The V call is TRBV6-1, the J call TRBJ2-7; D call uncertain. V lost 1 base and J 7 bases, leaving 5 bases between the germline ends. In germline, CDR1 is MNHNS, CDR2 SASEGT. There are 11 residues in the CDR3. The DNA of the CDR3 is TGTGCCAGCAGTGAAGTGGCAGAGCAGTACTTC. Protein: CASSEVAEQYF.

V usage is TRBV20-1 and J usage is TRBJ2-5; no reliable D call. Germline values: CDR1 DFQATT, CDR2 SNEGSKA (reference sequence). The length of the CDR3 is 10 residues. With 2 bases removed from V and 5 bases from J, the gap between germline ends came to 3 bases. The DNA for the CDR3 is TGCAGTGCTAGATCGGAGACCCAGTACTTC. This translates into CSARSETQYF.